Each of the 20 T cell receptor beta chains below was sequenced from the same sample in a study of T cell responses to AZD1222 COVID-19 vaccine. Sequencing used immunoSEQ multiplex PCR; TCRdb keeps in-frame clones, though not all of them. The sample lists about 130,000 clones, 87% occurring once. The specimen comprised peripheral blood, sampled on day 0 of AZD1222 vaccination. The receptors were gathered from an adult in good health.

In this sample, this clone turned up once. The CDR3 reads CASTPQSIQYF. The CDR3 DNA sequence: TGTGCCAGCACGCCCCAAAGCATTCAGTACTTC. The chain carries TRBV7-9 and TRBJ2-4; D call uncertain. The CDR3 spans 11 residues. The V and J ends lost 7 bases and 9 bases respectively, with 10 bases between them. The germline V gene has CDR1 SEHNR and CDR2 FQNEAQ (reference sequence). Using reference TRBV7-9 and TRBJ2-4 for the parts outside the CDR3, the full variable domain is DTGVSQNPRHKITKRGQNVTFRCDPISEHNRLYWYRQTLGQGPEFLTYFQNEAQLEKSRLLSDRFSAERPKGSFSTLEIQRTEQGDSAMYLCASTPQSIQYFGAGTRLSVL.

The V gene is TRBV19, the J gene TRBJ1-4; D is possibly TRBD1 (6 bases). Trimming took off 5 bases at V and 3 bases at J, with 16 bases between the two ends. The CDR3 sequence is 16 residues long. Germline CDR1 LNHDA, CDR2 SQIVND (reference sequence). The CDR3 region has the DNA TGTGCCAGTAGTGTCCGGGGGGCGAGTTCTAATGAAAAACTGTTTTTT. This encodes CASSVRGASSNEKLFF.

The chain links TRBV9 to TRBJ1-6; the D is unclear. V lost 0 bases to trimming and J lost 1 base, with 8 bases between them. Germline V gives CDR1 SGDLS, CDR2 YYNGEE. The CDR3 extends over 16 amino acids. The CDR3 DNA follows: TGTGCCAGCAGCGTAGAGGCGGGTTCCTATAATTCACCCCTCCACTTT. This gives the protein CASSVEAGSYNSPLHF.

This chain uses TRBV18 with TRBJ2-5; tentatively, D is TRBD2 (6 bases). CDR3 length: 14 amino acids. V lost 2 bases, J lost 1 base, and 8 bases lay in between. The V gene's germline CDR1 is KGHSH and CDR2 LQKENI. The DNA for the CDR3 is TGTGCCAGCTCACCAGCTAGCGCCCAAGAGACCCAGTACTTC. Amino acids: CASSPASAQETQYF. Using reference TRBV18 and TRBJ2-5 for the parts outside the CDR3, the full variable domain is NAGVMQNPRHLVRRRGQEARLRCSPMKGHSHVYWYRQLPEEGLKFMVYLQKENIIDESGMPKERFSAEFPKEGPSILRIQQVVRGDSAAYFCASSPASAQETQYFGPGTRLLVL.

This sequence joins TRBV6-2 or TRBV6-3 and TRBJ2-1; 9 bases fit TRBD2. Germline trimming cut 4 bases from V and 4 bases from J; bases unmatched to any gene: 8. The CDR3 is 16 amino acids. Germline V CDR1 and CDR2: MNHEY, SVGEGT. This chain's CDR3 is CASSSIAGVGYNEQFF. The CDR3 DNA is TGTGCCAGCAGTTCCATAGCGGGAGTGGGTTACAATGAGCAGTTCTTC.

V and J are TRBV28 and TRBJ1-1; D is unresolved. V was clipped by 6 bases and J by 0 bases, with 17 bases between them. Germline assignment: CDR1 MDHEN and CDR2 SYDVKM. The CDR3 has 16 amino acids. As DNA, the CDR3 is TGTGCCAGCAGCTCTCTCCGGCCTAGCTTGAACACTGAAGCTTTCTTT. This translates into CASSSLRPSLNTEAFF.

This clone was seen once. V is TRBV3-1 (or the pseudogene TRBV3-2) and J is TRBJ2-6; TRBD1 matches at 7 bases. CDR1 is LGHDT and CDR2 is YNNKEL in the germline V gene (reference sequence). The V segment lost 4 bases and the J segment 1 base; nucleotides outside the gene matches: 10. This CDR3 contains 18 residues. Here the CDR3 DNA reads TGTGCCAGCAGCCCCCTGACAGGGTTCCCATCTGGGGCCAACGTCCTGACTTTC. The encoded protein is CASSPLTGFPSGANVLTF.

The chain links TRBV4-1 to TRBJ2-1; D is ambiguous. V was pared by 0 bases and J by 5 bases, with 8 bases between. Germline V gives CDR1 MGHRA, CDR2 YSYEKL. The CDR3 is made up of 14 amino acids. CDR3 protein: CASSQERRDNEQFF. CDR3 sequence (DNA): TGCGCCAGCAGCCAAGAACGACGGGACAATGAGCAGTTCTTC.

The V and J genes are TRBV12-3 or TRBV12-4 and TRBJ1-5; D possibly corresponds to TRBD1 (5 bases). The CDR3 spans 13 residues. V was shortened by 6 bases and J by 7 bases, with 13 bases between the two germline ends. In DNA, the CDR3 is TGTGCCAGCAGCCCCAGGGCGGAGCAGCCCCAGCATTTT. Protein: CASSPRAEQPQHF.

V is TRBV6-5 and J is TRBJ1-6; 10 bases line up with TRBD1. V lost 2 bases and J lost 8; bases outside the gene matches: 6. The CDR3 is made up of 16 amino acids. Germline CDR1 reads MNHEY; CDR2 reads SVGAGI. Written as DNA, the CDR3 is TGTGCCAGCAGTTACGGTCGGGGGACAGGGGATTCACCCCTCCACTTT. Its protein is CASSYGRGTGDSPLHF.

The CDR3 sequence: CATSTGDRDRRHEQYF. DNA for the CDR3: TGTGCCACCAGCACAGGGGATCGGGACAGGAGACACGAGCAGTACTTC. The chain combines TRBV15 with TRBJ2-7; TRBD1 aligns across 8 bases. The CDR3 spans 16 residues. The germline V gene has CDR1 LNHNV and CDR2 YYDKDF (reference sequence). The J segment lost 5 bases and the V segment lost 4 bases, leaving 13 bases of the junction unmatched.

V gene TRBV6-4 combines with J gene TRBJ2-3; TRBD2 aligns across 9 bases. Trimming cost V 2 bases and J 3 bases; bases outside gene matches: 6. Germline V gene sequence: CDR1 MRHNA, CDR2 SNTAGT. The CDR3 extends over 16 amino acids. In nucleotides, the CDR3 is TGTGCCAGCAGTGACCGCGGGGGGGCCGCGACAGATACGCAGTATTTT. Encoded protein: CASSDRGGAATDTQYF.

This clone appeared a single time. The chain links TRBV7-3 to TRBJ2-7; perhaps TRBD1 as D (5 bases). The V gene lost 0 bases and the J gene lost 2 bases, with 8 bases spanning the gap. This CDR3 comprises 14 residues. CDR1 SGHTA and CDR2 FQGTGA come from the germline V gene. The CDR3 sequence: CASSLTSGPYEQYF. In DNA, the CDR3 is TGTGCCAGCAGCTTAACCTCAGGGCCCTACGAGCAGTACTTC.

This clone was found once. J is TRBJ1-1 and V is TRBV23-1; maybe TRBD1 (5 bases). TRBV23-1 is placed among ORFs of uncertain function. The CDR3 extends over 18 amino acids. V gave up 6 bases and J gave up 0 bases, with 23 bases separating them. The CDR3 spells CASSKSRQTGGMNTEAFF. In nucleotides, the CDR3 is TGCGCCAGCAGCAAGAGTAGACAGACTGGCGGCATGAACACTGAAGCTTTCTTT.

This chain uses TRBV3-1 (or the pseudogene TRBV3-2) with TRBJ2-2; 7 bases are shared with TRBD2. This CDR3 is 16 amino acids long. V trimming: 0 bases; J trimming: 4 bases; junction bases outside the gene matches: 5. Germline V lookup: CDR1 LGHDT, CDR2 YNNKEL (reference sequence). The CDR3 loop reads CASSQESGVFTGELFF. Here the CDR3 DNA reads TGTGCCAGCAGCCAAGAGAGCGGGGTCTTCACCGGGGAGCTGTTTTTT.

This clone has just one count. This sequence joins TRBV24-1 and TRBJ2-5; 11 nucleotides align to TRBD2. Germline-derived CDR1 and CDR2 are KGHDR and SFDVKD. The CDR3 length is 15 residues. The V and J ends lost 4 bases and 4 bases, in that order; junction bases with no gene match: 4. The DNA for the CDR3 is TGTGCCACCAGTGACCCAGGACTAGCGGGAGAGACCCAGTACTTC. Translating it yields CATSDPGLAGETQYF.

V usage is TRBV3-1 (or the pseudogene TRBV3-2) and J usage is TRBJ1-4; 8 bases agree with TRBD1. Germline V gives CDR1 LGHDT, CDR2 YNNKEL (reference sequence). This CDR3 is built from 15 residues. Trimming cost V 3 bases and J 4 bases; bases outside gene matches: 4. The CDR3 here is CASSQQGAGNEKLFF. The CDR3 coding sequence is TGTGCCAGCAGCCAGCAGGGGGCTGGTAATGAAAAACTGTTTTTT.

The V gene is TRBV28, the J gene TRBJ2-7; no definite D call. V lost 6 bases to trimming and J lost 7 bases, with 10 bases between them. The CDR3 covers 11 residues. The germline gives CDR1 MDHEN, CDR2 SYDVKM. The CDR3 sequence is CASSRSREQYF. CDR3 DNA sequence: TGTGCCAGCAGCCGAAGCAGAGAGCAGTACTTC.

V and J are TRBV11-3 and TRBJ1-5, with a weak D call TRBD1 (6 bases). This CDR3 has 16 residues. Germline V gene sequence: CDR1 SGHNT, CDR2 YENEEA. Trimming removed 5 bases from V and 2 bases from J, with 16 bases in between. CDR3 in DNA: TGTGCCAGCAGCACCGGCGAGGGGGGAGGCAATCAGCCCCAGCATTTT. Amino acid sequence: CASSTGEGGGNQPQHF.

J is TRBJ1-3 and V is TRBV27; 7 bases agree with TRBD1. The junction had 8 bases not matched to a gene; V was cut back by 6 bases and J by 3 bases. This CDR3 has 15 amino acids. CDR1 MNHEY and CDR2 SMNVEV come from the germline V gene (reference sequence). In DNA form, the CDR3 reads TGTGCCAGCAGCGAACAGGGGCGAAGTGGAAACACCATATATTTT. Encoded protein: CASSEQGRSGNTIYF.